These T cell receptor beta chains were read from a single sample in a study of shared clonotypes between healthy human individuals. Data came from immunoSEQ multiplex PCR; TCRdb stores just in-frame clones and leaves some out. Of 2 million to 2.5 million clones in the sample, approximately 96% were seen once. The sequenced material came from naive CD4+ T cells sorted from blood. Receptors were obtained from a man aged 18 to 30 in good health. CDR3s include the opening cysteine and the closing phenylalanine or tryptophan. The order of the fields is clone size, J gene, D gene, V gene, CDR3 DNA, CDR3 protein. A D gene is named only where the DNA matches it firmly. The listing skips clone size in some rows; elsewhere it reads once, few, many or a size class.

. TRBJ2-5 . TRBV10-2 TGCGCCAGCAGTGAGTCGCTTTTAGGAGGGGAGACCCAGTACTTC CASSESLLGGETQYF
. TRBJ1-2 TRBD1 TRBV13 TGTGCCAGCAGCTTAGGTAGATCGACAGGGGCGGCCGGCTACACCTTC CASSLGRSTGAAGYTF
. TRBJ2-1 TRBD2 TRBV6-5 TGTGCCAGCAGTTATCGACTAGCGGGAGTATATGAGCAGTTCTTC CASSYRLAGVYEQFF
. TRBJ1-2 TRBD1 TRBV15 TGTGCCACCAGCAGAGACAGGGGGTATGGCTACACCTTC CATSRDRGYGYTF
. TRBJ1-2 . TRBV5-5 TGTGCCAGCAGCCCGGGAAGCGTCTATGGCTACACCTTC CASSPGSVYGYTF
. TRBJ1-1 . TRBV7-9 TGTGCCACCCAGTTTGACAGAATTATGAACACTGAAGCTTTCTTT CATQFDRIMNTEAFF
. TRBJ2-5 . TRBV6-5 TGTGCCAGCAGTTACTCAAGACTCGAGACCCAGTACTTC CASSYSRLETQYF
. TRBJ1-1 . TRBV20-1 TGCAGAGGGCAGGGCACTGAAGCTTTCTTT CRGQGTEAFF
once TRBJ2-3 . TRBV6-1 TGTGCCAGCAAAACCCTTACAGATACGCAGTATTTT CASKTLTDTQYF
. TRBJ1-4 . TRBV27 TGTGCCAGCACCACCTTGGGAGGGTTGAGTGAAAAACTGTTTTTT CASTTLGGLSEKLFF
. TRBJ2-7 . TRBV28 TGTGCCAGCAGATGGGGGGGCCGAAACGAGCAGTACTTC CASRWGGRNEQYF
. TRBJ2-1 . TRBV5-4 TGTGCCAGCAGCCGGGGGCTCGCCGATGAGCAGTTCTTC CASSRGLADEQFF
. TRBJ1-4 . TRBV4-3 TGCGCCAGCAGCCAAGATCATGGAGCAAAACGGGCTGAAAAACTGTTTTTT CASSQDHGAKRAEKLFF
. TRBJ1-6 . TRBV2 TGTGCCAGCAGTGAAGATTCGGGACCAGGCATCCCCCTCCACTTT CASSEDSGPGIPLHF
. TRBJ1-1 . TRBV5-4 TGTGCCAGCAGCTTATCAACAGGCGTGGAAACTGAAGCTTTCTTT CASSLSTGVETEAFF
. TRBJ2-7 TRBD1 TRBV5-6 TGTGCCAGCAGCAGAACAGGGGAATCCTACGAGCAGTACTTC CASSRTGESYEQYF
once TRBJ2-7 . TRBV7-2 TGTGCCAGCAGCTCGCAGGGTCCCGCCTACGAGCAGTACTTC CASSSQGPAYEQYF
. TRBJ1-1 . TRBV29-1 TGCAGCGTTGTTGGCAGATTCAACACTGAAGCTTTCTTT CSVVGRFNTEAFF
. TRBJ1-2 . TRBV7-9 TGTGCCAGCAGCTCCGGGGGCCAGGGATTAGGTGGCTACACCTTC CASSSGGQGLGGYTF
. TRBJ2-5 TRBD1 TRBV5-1 TGCGCCAGCAGCCTAACAGGGGTCAGGGAGACCCAGTACTTC CASSLTGVRETQYF
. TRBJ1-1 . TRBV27 TGTGCCAGCAGACGAACCCCCCCAGTAGGTCGAGGAGCTTTCTTT CASRRTPPVGRGAFF
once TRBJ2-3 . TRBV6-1 TGTGCCAGCAGCTGGGGGAGCGTTAGCACAGATACGCAGTATTTT CASSWGSVSTDTQYF
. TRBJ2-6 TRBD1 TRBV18 TGTGCCAGCTCACCACCGACAGGGGATTCTGGGGCCAACGTCCTGACTTTC CASSPPTGDSGANVLTF
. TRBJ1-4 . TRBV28 TGTGCCAGCAGAGCGGTAGGAAATGAAAAACTGTTTTTT CASRAVGNEKLFF
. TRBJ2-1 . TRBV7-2 TGTGCCAGCAGCTACCGGGACGAAGGATACAATGAGCAGTTCTTC CASSYRDEGYNEQFF
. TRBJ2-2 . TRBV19 TGTGCCAGTAGTTCAGGGAATAAACGCACCGGGGAGCTGTTTTTT CASSSGNKRTGELFF
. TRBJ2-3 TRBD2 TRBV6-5 TGTGCCAGCAGTTACGGCGGGAGCAGGCAAGATACGCAGTATTTT CASSYGGSRQDTQYF
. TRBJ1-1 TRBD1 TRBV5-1 TGCGCCAGCAGCCTGCCGGGGACAGGGGCTGAAGCTTTCTTT CASSLPGTGAEAFF